This T cell receptor beta chain was found in a study of blood T cell repertoires in COVID-19. Whole-study context: COVID-19 samples collected from the United States, Italy and Spain covered acute and convalescent phases.

Residents of 20 to 25 US areas, aged roughly 18 to 90 years, made up the participants. The V and J ends lost 0 bases and 3 bases, in that order; junction bases with no gene match: 5. The CDR3 runs to 17 residues. Germline-derived CDR1 and CDR2 are SGHAT and FQNNGV. In the authors' methods: Counts of nucleated cells, estimated from reference gene primer amplification, were obtained. The assay was immunoSEQ multiplex PCR, and TCRdb's table has in-frame clones only and misses some. V and J calls and clone size are copied from that table; D and trimming were computed from the DNA. The profile shows approximately 300,000 clones, approximately 85% of them singletons.

Material: PBMCs or T cells enriched from blood (not recorded which). This TCR was recovered from a woman aged 30 to 39 who had recovered from COVID-19. The V gene is TRBV11-2, the J gene TRBJ2-1, with 10 nucleotides matching TRBD2. The CDR3 protein is CASSLELAGLVYNEQFF. The CDR3 DNA reads TGTGCCAGCAGCTTAGAACTAGCGGGATTGGTCTACAATGAGCAGTTCTTC.